A selection of T cell receptor beta chains follows, all from one sample in a study of OX40 agonist ivuxolimab in advanced cancers. Sequencing was performed with immunoSEQ multiplex PCR; in TCRdb, only in-frame clones are kept and a portion is missing. The data contain nearly 110,000 clones, 91% of them singletons. The sample in question was CD4+ or CD8+ T cells sorted from blood, obtained in a trial of the OX40 agonist ivuxolimab. The source is an adult with an advanced solid tumor such as melanoma, head and neck, liver or kidney cancer. Each CDR3 is given with its conserved first and last residue. Fields, in order: clone size, J gene, V gene, CDR3 length, D gene, CDR3 protein, CDR3 DNA. D genes are given only for firm matches. Size is stated for part of the rows, as once, few or many counts, or as a class when the clone is expanded.

clone size: few
J gene: TRBJ1-1
V gene: TRBV6-5
CDR3 length: 15
D gene: .
CDR3 protein: CASSYRPLTGKEAFF
CDR3 DNA: TGTGCCAGCAGTTATCGTCCCCTAACAGGGAAAGAAGCTTTCTTT

clone size: .
J gene: TRBJ2-2
V gene: TRBV18
CDR3 length: 19
D gene: TRBD2
CDR3 protein: CASSPRTPSGEGGTGELFF
CDR3 DNA: TGTGCCAGCTCACCAAGAACCCCTAGCGGGGAAGGAGGCACCGGGGAGCTGTTTTTT

clone size: .
J gene: TRBJ1-2
V gene: TRBV6-1
CDR3 length: 13
D gene: .
CDR3 protein: CASREQHNYGYTF
CDR3 DNA: TGTGCCAGCAGGGAACAGCATAACTATGGCTACACCTTC

clone size: .
J gene: TRBJ2-2
V gene: TRBV6-6
CDR3 length: 14
D gene: TRBD2
CDR3 protein: CASRRLADTGELFF
CDR3 DNA: TGTGCCAGCAGGAGACTAGCCGACACCGGGGAGCTGTTTTTT

clone size: .
J gene: TRBJ2-5
V gene: TRBV30
CDR3 length: 13
D gene: TRBD2
CDR3 protein: CAWRRGAVETQYF
CDR3 DNA: TGTGCCTGGAGGCGGGGGGCGGTGGAGACCCAGTACTTC

clone size: .
J gene: TRBJ1-5
V gene: TRBV6-6
CDR3 length: 15
D gene: TRBD1
CDR3 protein: CASSGAGGDNQPQHF
CDR3 DNA: TGTGCCAGCAGTGGGGCAGGGGGGGACAATCAGCCCCAGCATTTT

clone size: .
J gene: TRBJ1-1
V gene: TRBV13
CDR3 length: 13
D gene: .
CDR3 protein: CASSLRVNTEAFF
CDR3 DNA: TGTGCCAGCAGCTTAAGAGTGAACACTGAAGCTTTCTTT

clone size: once
J gene: TRBJ2-7
V gene: TRBV6-6
CDR3 length: 14
D gene: .
CDR3 protein: CASSYTRGPYEQYF
CDR3 DNA: TGTGCCAGCAGTTACACGAGAGGCCCGTACGAGCAGTACTTC

clone size: .
J gene: TRBJ1-1
V gene: TRBV5-1
CDR3 length: 15
D gene: .
CDR3 protein: CASSSDRSMNTEAFF
CDR3 DNA: TGCGCCAGCAGCTCTGACAGGAGTATGAACACTGAAGCTTTCTTT

clone size: .
J gene: TRBJ2-1
V gene: TRBV7-3
CDR3 length: 17
D gene: TRBD2
CDR3 protein: CASSLNPAGVTNNEQFF
CDR3 DNA: TGTGCCAGCAGCTTAAATCCTGCGGGAGTTACGAACAATGAGCAGTTCTTC

clone size: .
J gene: TRBJ1-2
V gene: TRBV7-2
CDR3 length: 13
D gene: TRBD1
CDR3 protein: CASSAGQSYGYTF
CDR3 DNA: TGTGCCAGCAGCGCGGGACAGAGTTATGGCTACACCTTC

clone size: .
J gene: TRBJ1-1
V gene: TRBV7-3
CDR3 length: 13
D gene: TRBD1
CDR3 protein: CASRGTGNTEAFF
CDR3 DNA: TGTGCCAGCAGGGGGACAGGGAACACTGAAGCTTTCTTT

clone size: .
J gene: TRBJ1-2
V gene: TRBV19
CDR3 length: 14
D gene: .
CDR3 protein: CASSVASQNYGYTF
CDR3 DNA: TGTGCCAGTAGTGTGGCCAGTCAGAACTATGGCTACACCTTC

clone size: once
J gene: TRBJ2-7
V gene: TRBV28
CDR3 length: 15
D gene: TRBD1
CDR3 protein: CASSLHRQGSYEQYF
CDR3 DNA: TGTGCCAGCAGTTTACATCGACAGGGCTCCTACGAGCAGTACTTC

clone size: .
J gene: TRBJ1-2
V gene: TRBV7-2
CDR3 length: 15
D gene: TRBD1
CDR3 protein: CASSPGTGQGYGYTF
CDR3 DNA: TGTGCCAGCAGCCCCGGGACGGGACAGGGATATGGCTACACCTTC

clone size: .
J gene: TRBJ2-2
V gene: TRBV7-3
CDR3 length: 11
D gene: .
CDR3 protein: CASSRTGELFF
CDR3 DNA: TGTGCCAGCAGCCGGACCGGGGAGCTGTTTTTT

clone size: few
J gene: TRBJ1-1
V gene: TRBV18
CDR3 length: 11
D gene: .
CDR3 protein: CASSRERGAFF
CDR3 DNA: TGTGCCAGCTCAAGGGAGCGTGGTGCTTTCTTT

clone size: .
J gene: TRBJ2-2
V gene: TRBV11-2
CDR3 length: 13
D gene: .
CDR3 protein: CASKEPNTGELFF
CDR3 DNA: TGTGCCAGCAAGGAACCGAACACCGGGGAGCTGTTTTTT

clone size: few
J gene: TRBJ1-1
V gene: TRBV7-9
CDR3 length: 14
D gene: .
CDR3 protein: CASSSQTGNTEAFF
CDR3 DNA: TGTGCCAGCAGCTCTCAGACAGGTAACACTGAAGCTTTCTTT

clone size: once
J gene: TRBJ1-4
V gene: TRBV7-6
CDR3 length: 13
D gene: .
CDR3 protein: CASSLVYNEKLFF
CDR3 DNA: TGTGCCAGCAGCTTAGTCTATAATGAAAAACTGTTTTTT

clone size: .
J gene: TRBJ1-5
V gene: TRBV6-1
CDR3 length: 15
D gene: TRBD1
CDR3 protein: CASAQGVDSNQPQHF
CDR3 DNA: TGTGCCAGCGCGCAGGGGGTCGATAGCAATCAGCCCCAGCATTTT

clone size: .
J gene: TRBJ1-1
V gene: TRBV18
CDR3 length: 14
D gene: .
CDR3 protein: CASSQGTMNTEAFF
CDR3 DNA: TGTGCCAGCTCACAAGGAACAATGAACACTGAAGCTTTCTTT

clone size: .
J gene: TRBJ2-1
V gene: TRBV5-1
CDR3 length: 17
D gene: TRBD1
CDR3 protein: CASSPLSGQGAIGEQFF
CDR3 DNA: TGCGCCAGCAGCCCACTCTCCGGGCAGGGGGCAATTGGTGAGCAGTTCTTC

clone size: few
J gene: TRBJ1-5
V gene: TRBV5-1
CDR3 length: 13
D gene: .
CDR3 protein: CASSFQGGQPQHF
CDR3 DNA: TGCGCCAGCAGCTTCCAGGGCGGTCAGCCCCAGCATTTT

clone size: .
J gene: TRBJ2-7
V gene: TRBV5-5
CDR3 length: 15
D gene: .
CDR3 protein: CASSPRGGGGHEQYF
CDR3 DNA: TGTGCCAGCAGCCCCCGCGGGGGCGGAGGCCACGAGCAGTACTTC

clone size: few
J gene: TRBJ1-5
V gene: TRBV6-5
CDR3 length: 13
D gene: .
CDR3 protein: CASRRDANQPQHF
CDR3 DNA: TGTGCCAGCAGACGGGACGCCAATCAGCCCCAGCATTTT

clone size: .
J gene: TRBJ2-7
V gene: TRBV7-3
CDR3 length: 16
D gene: TRBD2
CDR3 protein: CASSSTASGSLSEQYF
CDR3 DNA: TGTGCCAGCAGCTCTACGGCTAGCGGGAGTCTGAGCGAGCAGTACTTC

clone size: .
J gene: TRBJ2-5
V gene: TRBV18
CDR3 length: 12
D gene: .
CDR3 protein: CASSLQQETQYF
CDR3 DNA: TGTGCCAGCTCACTACAGCAAGAGACCCAGTACTTC

clone size: once
J gene: TRBJ2-7
V gene: TRBV6-5
CDR3 length: 15
D gene: .
CDR3 protein: CASSYSYGLAYEQYF
CDR3 DNA: TGTGCCAGCAGTTACAGCTACGGGCTAGCCTACGAGCAGTACTTC

clone size: .
J gene: TRBJ2-7
V gene: TRBV12-5
CDR3 length: 15
D gene: TRBD1
CDR3 protein: CASGLADRGAYEQYF
CDR3 DNA: TGTGCTAGTGGTTTGGCGGACAGGGGAGCCTACGAGCAGTACTTC

clone size: .
J gene: TRBJ2-1
V gene: TRBV5-1
CDR3 length: 14
D gene: .
CDR3 protein: CASRLGGLENEQFF
CDR3 DNA: TGCGCCAGCAGATTAGGAGGGCTGGAAAATGAGCAGTTCTTC

clone size: .
J gene: TRBJ2-3
V gene: TRBV29-1
CDR3 length: 14
D gene: .
CDR3 protein: CSVNPSVSTDTQYF
CDR3 DNA: TGCAGCGTTAATCCTAGCGTTAGCACAGATACGCAGTATTTT

clone size: once
J gene: TRBJ2-3
V gene: TRBV19
CDR3 length: 13
D gene: .
CDR3 protein: CASTGGAPDTQYF
CDR3 DNA: TGTGCCAGTACAGGGGGGGCCCCAGATACGCAGTATTTT

clone size: .
J gene: TRBJ2-7
V gene: TRBV28
CDR3 length: 14
D gene: TRBD1
CDR3 protein: CASSPSAGGYEQYF
CDR3 DNA: TGTGCCAGCAGTCCATCGGCAGGGGGCTACGAGCAGTACTTC

clone size: .
J gene: TRBJ2-7
V gene: TRBV25-1
CDR3 length: 12
D gene: TRBD1
CDR3 protein: CATKTGAHEQYF
CDR3 DNA: TGTGCCACCAAAACAGGGGCCCACGAGCAGTACTTC

clone size: .
J gene: TRBJ2-3
V gene: TRBV5-1
CDR3 length: 16
D gene: TRBD2
CDR3 protein: CASSIAGTSPTDTQYF
CDR3 DNA: TGCGCCAGCAGCATAGCCGGGACTAGCCCCACAGATACGCAGTATTTT

clone size: .
J gene: TRBJ1-5
V gene: TRBV5-4
CDR3 length: 18
D gene: TRBD1
CDR3 protein: CASSVGTGGLLSNQPQHF
CDR3 DNA: TGTGCCAGCAGCGTAGGGACAGGGGGCCTCCTTAGCAATCAGCCCCAGCATTTT

clone size: .
J gene: TRBJ1-2
V gene: TRBV14
CDR3 length: 14
D gene: TRBD1
CDR3 protein: CASSRATGAYGYTF
CDR3 DNA: TGTGCCAGCAGCCGGGCAACAGGGGCCTATGGCTACACCTTC

clone size: .
J gene: TRBJ1-3
V gene: TRBV5-1
CDR3 length: 11
D gene: .
CDR3 protein: CAKGSGNTIYF
CDR3 DNA: TGCGCCAAGGGGTCAGGAAACACCATATATTTT

clone size: .
J gene: TRBJ2-7
V gene: TRBV4-2
CDR3 length: 14
D gene: TRBD1
CDR3 protein: CASSFPGTVYEQYF
CDR3 DNA: TGTGCCAGCAGCTTTCCCGGGACAGTCTACGAGCAGTACTTC

clone size: .
J gene: TRBJ2-1
V gene: TRBV27
CDR3 length: 15
D gene: TRBD2
CDR3 protein: CASSFRAGENNEQFF
CDR3 DNA: TGTGCCAGCAGTTTTCGGGCGGGAGAGAACAATGAGCAGTTCTTC

clone size: .
J gene: TRBJ1-4
V gene: TRBV28
CDR3 length: 12
D gene: TRBD1
CDR3 protein: CATQGAREKLFF
CDR3 DNA: TGTGCCACACAGGGGGCGCGGGAAAAACTGTTTTTT

clone size: .
J gene: TRBJ1-4
V gene: TRBV15
CDR3 length: 16
D gene: .
CDR3 protein: CATSTKASRTNEKLFF
CDR3 DNA: TGTGCCACCAGCACAAAGGCTTCAAGGACTAATGAAAAACTGTTTTTT

clone size: .
J gene: TRBJ1-3
V gene: TRBV14
CDR3 length: 15
D gene: .
CDR3 protein: CASSRQRPSGNTIYF
CDR3 DNA: TGTGCCAGCAGCCGGCAACGACCCTCTGGAAACACCATATATTTT

clone size: few
J gene: TRBJ2-1
V gene: TRBV1
CDR3 length: 14
D gene: .
CDR3 protein: CTSRKGSSYNEQFF
CDR3 DNA: TGCACCAGCAGGAAGGGGAGCTCCTACAATGAGCAGTTCTTC

clone size: once
J gene: TRBJ2-7
V gene: TRBV18
CDR3 length: 16
D gene: TRBD2
CDR3 protein: CASSPTASGRVYEQYF
CDR3 DNA: TGTGCCAGCTCACCGACCGCTAGCGGGAGGGTCTACGAGCAGTACTTC

clone size: .
J gene: TRBJ1-2
V gene: TRBV7-9
CDR3 length: 14
D gene: .
CDR3 protein: CASSSDPLPEGHTF
CDR3 DNA: TGTGCCAGCAGCTCTGATCCCCTTCCCGAGGGCCACACCTTC

clone size: .
J gene: TRBJ2-2
V gene: TRBV11-2
CDR3 length: 13
D gene: .
CDR3 protein: CASSLEGAGELFF
CDR3 DNA: TGTGCCAGCAGCTTGGAGGGAGCCGGGGAGCTGTTTTTT

clone size: once
J gene: TRBJ2-7
V gene: TRBV19
CDR3 length: 15
D gene: .
CDR3 protein: CASRESGGSSYEQYF
CDR3 DNA: TGTGCCAGCCGCGAGAGTGGGGGGAGCTCCTACGAGCAGTACTTC

clone size: .
J gene: TRBJ2-7
V gene: TRBV28
CDR3 length: 15
D gene: TRBD1
CDR3 protein: CASSLISVAGGEQYF
CDR3 DNA: TGTGCCAGCAGTTTAATCAGTGTGGCAGGGGGCGAGCAGTACTTC

clone size: few
J gene: TRBJ2-1
V gene: TRBV6-1
CDR3 length: 17
D gene: .
CDR3 protein: CASSERVTGLAYNEQFF
CDR3 DNA: TGTGCCAGCAGTGAAAGGGTAACAGGGCTAGCCTACAATGAGCAGTTCTTC

clone size: .
J gene: TRBJ2-7
V gene: TRBV5-5
CDR3 length: 15
D gene: TRBD1
CDR3 protein: CASSPGTGVGHEQYF
CDR3 DNA: TGTGCCAGCAGCCCCGGGACAGGGGTCGGCCACGAGCAGTACTTC

clone size: .
J gene: TRBJ2-1
V gene: TRBV5-6
CDR3 length: 11
D gene: TRBD1
CDR3 protein: CASSLGDSLFF
CDR3 DNA: TGTGCCAGCAGCTTGGGGGACAGTCTGTTCTTC

clone size: .
J gene: TRBJ2-2
V gene: TRBV7-2
CDR3 length: 16
D gene: TRBD2
CDR3 protein: CASSSPLAGGPGELFF
CDR3 DNA: TGTGCCAGCAGCTCCCCACTAGCGGGAGGGCCGGGGGAGCTGTTTTTT

clone size: .
J gene: TRBJ2-7
V gene: TRBV5-4
CDR3 length: 16
D gene: TRBD2
CDR3 protein: CASSLGGLAGASEQYF
CDR3 DNA: TGTGCCAGCAGCTTGGGAGGACTAGCGGGAGCATCAGAGCAGTACTTC

clone size: .
J gene: TRBJ1-5
V gene: TRBV18
CDR3 length: 15
D gene: .
CDR3 protein: CASSPDSNANQPQHF
CDR3 DNA: TGTGCCAGCTCACCAGACAGCAACGCGAATCAGCCCCAGCATTTT

clone size: .
J gene: TRBJ1-4
V gene: TRBV28
CDR3 length: 15
D gene: .
CDR3 protein: CASSLGGTSSEKLFF
CDR3 DNA: TGTGCCAGCAGTTTAGGGGGGACGAGTAGCGAAAAACTGTTTTTT